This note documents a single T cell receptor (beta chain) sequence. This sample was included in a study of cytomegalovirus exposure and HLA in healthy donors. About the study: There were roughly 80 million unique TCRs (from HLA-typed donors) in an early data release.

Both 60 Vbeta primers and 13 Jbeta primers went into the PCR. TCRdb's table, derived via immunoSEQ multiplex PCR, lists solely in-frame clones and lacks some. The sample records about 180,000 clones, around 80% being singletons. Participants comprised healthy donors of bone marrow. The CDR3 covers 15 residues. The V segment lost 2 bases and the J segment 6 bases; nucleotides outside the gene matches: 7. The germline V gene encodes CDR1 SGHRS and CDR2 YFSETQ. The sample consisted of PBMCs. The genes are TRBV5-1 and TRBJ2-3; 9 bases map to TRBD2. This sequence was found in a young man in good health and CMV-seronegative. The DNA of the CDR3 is TGCGCCAGCAGCTTTTCGGCGGGGGGGCTGGATACGCAGTATTTT. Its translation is CASSFSAGGLDTQYF.